The rows below give T cell receptor beta chains drawn from one sample of a study of control samples from healthy donors and cancer patients. Data came from immunoSEQ multiplex PCR; TCRdb stores just in-frame clones and leaves some out. The sample holds about 120,000 clones; roughly 87% are singletons and the top ten take 1.5% to 2%. The source material was blood. The source of these receptors is a man younger than 30 in good health. Each CDR3 is given with its conserved first and last residue. D genes are given only for firm matches. Rows may omit the clone size; those that give it use once, few, many or a size class.

j_call v_call clone_size d_call cdr3_aa cdr3_nt
TRBJ2-1 TRBV6-4 NA TRBD2 CATSGGVADEQFF TGTGCCACCTCGGGGGGAGTGGCAGATGAGCAGTTCTTC
TRBJ2-1 TRBV7-9 NA TRBD2 CASSSPLGAGGYNEQFF TGTGCCAGCAGCTCGCCCCTTGGAGCGGGAGGCTACAATGAGCAGTTCTTC
TRBJ1-5 TRBV12-5 NA NA CASGDQGQYQPQHF TGTGCTAGTGGTGATCAAGGTCAATACCAGCCCCAGCATTTT
TRBJ2-7 TRBV9 NA TRBD1 CASSVVGTAYEQYF TGTGCCAGCAGCGTAGTTGGGACAGCCTACGAGCAGTACTTC
TRBJ1-1 TRBV9 NA NA CASSRALSTEAFF TGTGCCAGTTCCAGGGCCTTATCCACTGAAGCTTTCTTT
TRBJ1-5 TRBV7-9 few NA CASSFSGMGSNQPQHF TGTGCCAGCAGCTTTTCAGGAATGGGGAGCAATCAGCCCCAGCATTTT
TRBJ2-7 TRBV28 NA NA CASSPTGGVVYEQYF TGTGCCAGCAGCCCCACAGGGGGGGTTGTCTACGAGCAGTACTTC
TRBJ2-1 TRBV9 NA NA CASSVGAGTYNEQFF TGTGCCAGCAGCGTAGGAGCGGGTACCTACAATGAGCAGTTCTTC
TRBJ2-1 TRBV4-3 NA NA CASSQVRTRYSYNEQFF TGCGCCAGCAGCCAGGTGAGAACTAGATATTCCTACAATGAGCAGTTCTTC
TRBJ1-1 TRBV6-6 NA NA CAARDGGTEAFF TGTGCCGCCCGAGATGGAGGAACTGAAGCTTTCTTT
TRBJ2-7 TRBV4-1 NA NA CASSPTKGRRSYEQYF TGCGCCAGCAGCCCTACTAAGGGTCGGAGGTCCTACGAGCAGTACTTC